These T cell receptor beta chains were read from a single sample in a study of Graves' ophthalmopathy and Graves' hyperthyroidism. TCRdb fed the multiplex PCR reads into MiXCR, producing one record per CDR3 protein. The table records roughly 160,000 distinct CDR3 sequences, less than 45% of them present only once. The specimen sequenced was peripheral blood. Receptors were obtained from a woman aged 40 to 49 with Graves' ophthalmopathy. Both conserved end residues are part of each CDR3. D genes are given only for firm matches. For some rows the clone size is stated as once, few or many, or as a class when expanded; others skip it.

TRBV6-5	TRBJ2-5	TRBD2	.	CASSYFRAGDETQYF	TGTGCCAGCAGTTACTTTCGAGCGGGAGACGAGACCCAGTACTTC
TRBV5-1	TRBJ1-2	.	many	CASSFESGYGYTF	TGCGCCAGCAGCTTTGAGTCAGGTTATGGCTACACCTTC
TRBV20-1	TRBJ2-7	.	many	CSASGNYEQYF	TGCAGTGCTAGCGGAAATTACGAGCAGTACTTC
TRBV6-9	TRBJ2-7	.	few	CASTNSDQMEQYF	TGTGCCAGCACTAATTCGGACCAGATGGAGCAGTACTTC
TRBV18	TRBJ1-6	TRBD1	.	CASSGLGTGSSPLHF	TGTGCCAGCTCCGGCTTGGGGACAGGGTCATCACCCCTCCACTTT
TRBV10-3	TRBJ2-5	.	many	CAIGLQETQYF	TGTGCCATCGGGCTCCAAGAGACCCAGTACTTC
TRBV28	TRBJ1-2	.	once	CASSFRRIYRARGYTF	TGTGCCAGCAGTTTTCGGAGGATTTACAGGGCGCGGGGCTACACCTTC
TRBV28	TRBJ2-7	TRBD1	.	CASRAGGYEQYF	TGTGCCAGCAGGGCAGGGGGCTACGAGCAGTACTTC
TRBV6-5	TRBJ2-7	.	.	CASSYSTGIIGTRQYF	TGTGCCAGCAGTTACTCCACCGGGATAATCGGTACGAGGCAGTACTTC
TRBV7-6	TRBJ2-2	TRBD1	many	CASSSLGQGANTGELFF	TGTGCCAGCAGCTCCCTAGGACAGGGGGCGAACACCGGGGAGCTGTTTTTT
TRBV30	TRBJ2-7	.	few	CAWSRDRYEQYF	TGTGCCTGGAGTAGGGATCGGTACGAGCAGTACTTC
TRBV7-2	TRBJ2-7	TRBD2	many	CASSLASGFYEQYF	TGTGCCAGCAGCTTAGCTAGCGGGTTCTACGAGCAGTACTTC
TRBV19	TRBJ1-1	.	many	CASSSGRGAGAEAFF	TGTGCCAGTAGTAGTGGGAGGGGCGCCGGTGCTGAAGCTTTCTTT
TRBV12-3/TRBV12-4	TRBJ2-5	.	few	CASRRQGSLQETQYF	TGTGCCAGCAGACGTCAGGGGTCACTACAAGAGACCCAGTACTTC
TRBV9	TRBJ2-5	.	many	CASSVDIQETQYF	TGTGCCAGCAGCGTAGATATCCAAGAGACCCAGTACTTC
TRBV7-2	TRBJ1-2	.	many	CADQENYGYTF	TGTGCCGATCAGGAGAACTATGGCTACACCTTC
TRBV28	TRBJ2-7	.	.	CASSSSRQAAYEQYF	TGTGCCAGCAGTTCCAGCAGACAGGCGGCCTACGAGCAGTACTTC
TRBV28	TRBJ1-1	.	many	CASSLVGGSGKNTEAFF	TGTGCCAGCAGTTTAGTGGGGGGCTCGGGCAAGAACACTGAAGCTTTCTTT
TRBV27	TRBJ1-2	TRBD1	many	CASSKQGAANYGYTF	TGTGCCAGCAGCAAACAGGGGGCAGCTAACTATGGCTACACCTTC
TRBV6-5	TRBJ1-1	.	.	CASSYLDGEAFF	TGTGCCAGCAGTTATCTGGACGGCGAAGCTTTCTTT
TRBV7-9	TRBJ2-7	.	many	CASSPWEQTYEQYF	TGTGCCAGCAGCCCCTGGGAGCAAACCTACGAGCAGTACTTC
TRBV12-3/TRBV12-4	TRBJ1-5	.	.	CASSLTLWSNQPQHF	TGTGCCAGCAGTTTAACCCTCTGGAGCAATCAGCCCCAGCATTTT
TRBV6-1	TRBJ1-5	.	.	CASGSQAGYSSNQPQHF	TGTGCCAGCGGCTCACAGGCTGGATATAGCAGCAATCAGCCCCAGCATTTT
TRBV10-3	TRBJ2-2	.	many	CATSVGQTGTGELFF	TGTGCCACTTCGGTCGGACAGACCGGCACCGGGGAGCTGTTTTTT
TRBV12-3/TRBV12-4	TRBJ1-2	.	.	CASSSRQIHYGYTF	TGTGCCAGCAGTTCCCGACAGATACACTATGGCTACACCTTC
TRBV6-5	TRBJ2-7	.	many	CASSYGQLGNYEQYF	TGTGCCAGCAGTTACGGGCAACTTGGAAACTACGAGCAGTACTTC
TRBV28	TRBJ1-1	TRBD1	.	CASLFRDRNTEAFF	TGTGCCAGCCTTTTCCGGGACAGGAACACTGAAGCTTTCTTT
TRBV29-1	TRBJ2-7	.	.	CSVARDPTYEQYF	TGCAGCGTTGCCCGGGACCCTACCTACGAGCAGTACTTC
TRBV5-1	TRBJ2-7	.	.	CASSLVVPDGEQYF	TGCGCCAGCAGCTTGGTTGTCCCGGATGGGGAGCAGTACTTC
TRBV2	TRBJ1-2	.	many	CASNTQGGGLKLYGYTF	TGTGCCAGCAACACACAAGGGGGGGGACTCAAGCTATATGGCTACACCTTC
TRBV29-1	TRBJ1-1	.	.	CSVGDGRTEAFF	TGCAGCGTGGGGGATGGAAGAACTGAAGCTTTCTTT
TRBV12-3/TRBV12-4	TRBJ1-2	TRBD1	once	CASSYGGTGRKDGYTF	TGTGCCAGCAGTTACGGGGGGACAGGGCGGAAGGATGGCTACACCTTC
TRBV7-2	TRBJ2-5	.	many	CASSPQGRSLTQYF	TGTGCCAGCAGCCCGCAGGGTAGAAGTTTAACCCAGTACTTC
TRBV29-1	TRBJ2-5	TRBD2	many	CSVGREQETQYF	TGCAGCGTTGGGCGGGAGCAAGAGACCCAGTACTTC
TRBV7-2	TRBJ1-3	TRBD1	.	CASILTGQGAWNTIYF	TGTGCCAGCATCTTAACGGGACAGGGGGCATGGAACACCATATATTTT
TRBV6-1	TRBJ2-5	TRBD1	many	CASTMDRGRGGIYF	TGTGCCAGCACCATGGACAGGGGGCGAGGTGGAATTTACTTC
TRBV6-1	TRBJ1-6	TRBD1	.	CASSPGDRVDNSPLHF	TGTGCCAGCAGTCCCGGGGACAGGGTCGACAATTCACCCCTCCACTTT
TRBV6-1	TRBJ2-5	TRBD2	.	CASSPSGSITPQETQYF	TGTGCCAGCAGCCCTAGCGGGAGTATCACCCCGCAAGAGACCCAGTACTTC
TRBV19	TRBJ1-1	TRBD1	few	CASSQSTGAYTEAFF	TGTGCCAGTAGTCAATCTACAGGGGCGTACACTGAAGCTTTCTTT
TRBV30	TRBJ2-5	TRBD2	once	CAWSVAGGTQYF	TGTGCCTGGAGTGTAGCGGGAGGGACCCAGTACTTC
TRBV5-1	TRBJ2-1	.	.	CASSRSGTSYNEQFF	TGCGCCAGCAGCCGAAGCGGGACATCCTACAATGAGCAGTTCTTC
TRBV12-3/TRBV12-4	TRBJ1-2	TRBD1	once	CASRPGTGGYTF	TGTGCCAGCAGGCCCGGGACAGGGGGCTACACCTTC
TRBV6-5	TRBJ2-5	.	.	CASSSGTGTQYF	TGTGCCAGCAGCTCCGGGACCGGGACCCAGTACTTC
TRBV12-3/TRBV12-4	TRBJ1-4	.	many	CASSPGGADEKLFF	TGTGCCAGCTCCCCGGGGGGGGCGGATGAAAAACTGTTTTTT
TRBV28	TRBJ1-5	TRBD1	many	CASSYPPYRGINQPQHF	TGTGCCAGCAGTTACCCTCCGTACAGGGGGATCAATCAGCCCCAGCATTTT
TRBV6-5	TRBJ1-1	.	many	CASTSRSRGQTEAFF	TGTGCCAGCACCTCGCGCTCGAGGGGCCAGACTGAAGCTTTCTTT
TRBV6-5	TRBJ1-2	TRBD1	many	CASSYSGQVGGYTF	TGTGCCAGCAGTTACTCCGGACAGGTGGGAGGCTACACCTTC
TRBV30	TRBJ2-5	.	many	CAWSALQGPYQTQYF	TGTGCCTGGAGTGCCTTACAGGGACCTTATCAGACCCAGTACTTC
TRBV28	TRBJ2-5	.	many	CASSPTGIETQYF	TGTGCCAGCAGCCCCACAGGGATCGAGACCCAGTACTTC
TRBV12-3/TRBV12-4	TRBJ2-7	TRBD2	few	CASSLGGGLAGGHPGEQYF	TGTGCCAGCAGTTTAGGGGGTGGGCTAGCGGGAGGACACCCCGGCGAGCAGTACTTC
TRBV12-3/TRBV12-4	TRBJ2-2	TRBD1	many	CASINLKGQGNTGELFF	TGTGCCAGCATTAATCTTAAGGGACAGGGAAACACCGGGGAGCTGTTTTTT